This passage covers 31 T cell receptor beta chains from one sample sequenced in a study of T cell responses to AZD1222 COVID-19 vaccine. Sequenced by immunoSEQ multiplex PCR; TCRdb stores in-frame clones only, minus some. The data hold approximately 140,000 clones, with around 90% observed a single time. The source material was peripheral blood, sampled 28 days after the second AZD1222 dose. These TCRs come from an adult who received the AZD1222 COVID-19 vaccine.

The J gene is TRBJ1-6, the V gene TRBV7-8, with a tentative D call TRBD1 (6 bases). Germline CDR1 SGHVS, CDR2 FQNEAQ. The germline V and J ends were trimmed by 5 bases and 10 bases, with 15 bases remaining between them. The CDR3 has 14 amino acids. CDR3 sequence: CASSLQGWGSPLHF. CDR3 nucleotides: TGTGCCAGCAGCCTACAGGGATGGGGGTCACCCCTCCACTTT.

This clone has a handful of counts. The gene calls are TRBV2 and TRBJ2-3; TRBD2 agrees at 10 bases. V shed 7 bases and J 0 bases; nucleotides not matched to a gene: 7. The germline gives CDR1 SNHLY, CDR2 FYNNEI. The CDR3 contains 16 residues. This chain's CDR3 is CASTSGGAFSTDTQYF. CDR3 coding DNA: TGTGCCAGCACCAGCGGGGGGGCTTTTAGCACAGATACGCAGTATTTT. The full variable domain, completed using reference TRBV2 and TRBJ2-3, is EPEVTQTPSHQVTQMGQEVILRCVPISNHLYFYWYRQILGQKVEFLVSFYNNEISEKSEIFDDQFSVERPDGSNFTLKIRSTKLEDSAMYFCASTSGGAFSTDTQYFGPGTRLTVL.

Only one count was recorded for this clone. This same CDR3 is encoded by further DNA sequences in the sample. The chain combines TRBV9 with TRBJ1-1; D not resolved. The CDR3 loop spans 13 amino acids. The germline V gene has CDR1 SGDLS and CDR2 YYNGEE. The V end lost 2 bases, the J end lost 1 base, and 6 bases lay between the germline ends. The chain's CDR3 is CASSVKGNTEAFF. CDR3 bases: TGTGCCAGCAGCGTGAAAGGGAACACTGAAGCTTTCTTT.

The chain combines TRBV9 with TRBJ1-2; TRBD1 is a possible D gene (5 bases). CDR3 size: 15 residues. Trimming left V 0 bases short and J 2 bases short, with 11 bases between. CDR1 is SGDLS, CDR2 YYNGEE, per germline. Here the CDR3 reads CASSVAPQGNYGYTF. Here the CDR3 DNA reads TGTGCCAGCAGCGTAGCTCCTCAGGGAAACTATGGCTACACCTTC.

The CDR3 DNA reads TGTGCCACCAGTGGAATAGGGGCTTTCGATCAGCCCCAGCATTTT. Protein: CATSGIGAFDQPQHF. The V and J genes are TRBV24-1 and TRBJ1-5; a weak D match, TRBD1 (5 bases). The CDR3 consists of 15 residues. The V gene's germline CDR1 is KGHDR and CDR2 SFDVKD. V was clipped by 5 bases and J by 5 bases, with 15 bases between them.

This clone was counted between two and nine times. V usage is TRBV6-6 and J usage is TRBJ2-5; D not resolved. Germline V gene lookup returns CDR1 MNHNY and CDR2 SVGAGI (reference sequence). There are 14 residues in the CDR3. Trimming removed 6 bases at V and 1 base at J, with 12 bases between. This chain's CDR3 is CASSPTGPQETQYF. The CDR3 region has the DNA TGTGCCAGCAGCCCAACCGGGCCCCAAGAGACCCAGTACTTC.

This chain links TRBV21-1 with TRBJ1-1. TRBV21-1 is marked as a pseudogene. This CDR3 spans 17 amino acids. The CDR3 nucleotides read TGTGCCAGCAGCAAAGTTGAAGGGTTGGGTCAGAACACTGAAGCTTTCTTT. Translated: CASSKVEGLGQNTEAFF.

The chain employs TRBV3-1 (or the pseudogene TRBV3-2) and TRBJ2-1; no clear D gene. V was cut by 0 bases and J by 6 bases, with 6 bases left in between. Germline assignment: CDR1 LGHDT and CDR2 YNNKEL (reference sequence). This CDR3 contains 13 residues. CDR3 in DNA: TGTGCCAGCAGCCAAGACCGTGGCAATGAGCAGTTCTTC. Translation: CASSQDRGNEQFF.

V usage is TRBV3-1 (or the pseudogene TRBV3-2) and J usage is TRBJ2-2, with unresolved D. CDR3 length equals 14 residues. V was clipped by 0 bases and J by 6 bases, with 8 bases between them. Germline V gene data show CDR1 as LGHDT and CDR2 as YNNKEL (reference sequence). In DNA form, the CDR3 reads TGTGCCAGCAGCCAAGAATGGCGTCCCGGGGAGCTGTTTTTT. It codes for CASSQEWRPGELFF.

This clone was observed a single time. The chain uses TRBV6-5 and TRBJ1-4; 10 bases are shared with TRBD1. The V and J ends lost 6 bases and 5 bases, in that order; junction bases with no gene match: 6. CDR3 size: 15 residues. CDR1 is MNHEY, CDR2 SVGAGI, per germline. The CDR3 here is CASRTLGQGNEKLFF. In nucleotides, the CDR3 is TGTGCCAGCAGGACTCTGGGACAGGGGAATGAAAAACTGTTTTTT.

The rearrangement uses TRBV10-3 and TRBJ1-1; TRBD1 agrees at 9 bases. V shed 8 bases and J 1 base; nucleotides not matched to a gene: 5. This CDR3 spans 14 amino acids. Germline values: CDR1 ENHRY, CDR2 SYGVKD. CDR3 in amino acids: CAIRRDRENTEAFF. DNA of the CDR3: TGTGCCATCCGACGGGACAGGGAGAACACTGAAGCTTTCTTT.

This clone was counted between two and nine times. The V and J genes are TRBV30 and TRBJ2-7; maybe TRBD2 (7 bases). CDR1 and CDR2 (germline): GTSNPN, SVGIG (reference sequence). The CDR3 extends over 13 amino acids. V was clipped by 4 bases and J by 3 bases, with 13 bases between them. CDR3 region: CAWTGGRGYEQYF. DNA of the CDR3: TGTGCCTGGACCGGGGGGCGAGGCTACGAGCAGTACTTC.

The chain recombines TRBV11-3 with TRBJ1-1; no clear D gene. This CDR3 has 13 amino acids. The germline V and J ends were trimmed by 1 base and 8 bases, with 11 bases remaining between them. Germline V gene lookup returns CDR1 SGHNT and CDR2 YENEEA. The CDR3 is CASSLGQRTEAFF. DNA of the CDR3: TGTGCCAGCAGCTTAGGGCAGCGGACGGAAGCTTTCTTT.

This sequence joins TRBV7-9 and TRBJ2-1; the D gene could be TRBD1 or TRBD2 (5 bases each). This CDR3 is 15 amino acids long. Germline CDR1 and CDR2: SEHNR and FQNEAQ (reference sequence). The V gene lost 5 bases and the J gene lost 7 bases, with 18 bases spanning the gap. The CDR3 protein is CASSTGRTTINEQFF. CDR3 nucleotides: TGTGCCAGCAGCACGGGACGGACGACTATTAATGAGCAGTTCTTC. Full variable domain (remainder filled in from reference TRBV7-9 and TRBJ2-1): DTGVSQNPRHKITKRGQNVTFRCDPISEHNRLYWYRQTLGQGPEFLTYFQNEAQLEKSRLLSDRFSAERPKGSFSTLEIQRTEQGDSAMYLCASSTGRTTINEQFFGPGTRLTVL.

The rearrangement joins TRBV6-1 to TRBJ1-3; 7 nucleotides match TRBD1. The V gene end was trimmed by 0 bases and the J gene end by 7 bases; junction bases not matched to a gene: 9. Looked up from germline, CDR1 is MNHNS and CDR2 is SASEGT. The CDR3 consists of 16 residues. The CDR3 reads CASSEALRTGRNTIYF. CDR3 DNA: TGTGCCAGCAGTGAAGCCCTCAGGACAGGTCGGAACACCATATATTTT.

This sequence joins TRBV23-1 and TRBJ1-1; weak D call: TRBD1 (5 bases). TRBV23-1 qualifies as an ORF whose function is uncertain. This CDR3 has 18 amino acids. V was shortened by 0 bases and J by 2 bases, with 19 bases between the two germline ends. In nucleotides, the CDR3 is TGCGCCAGCAGTCAATCTTTGTCAGGGCCAGATTCTAACACTGAAGCTTTCTTT. Amino acids: CASSQSLSGPDSNTEAFF.

The J gene is TRBJ1-2, the V gene TRBV28, with 8 bases lining up with TRBD1. V shed 3 bases and J 2 bases; nucleotides not matched to a gene: 8. The CDR3 has 16 amino acids. Germline CDR1 MDHEN, CDR2 SYDVKM. CDR3 sequence (DNA): TGTGCCAGCAGTTTGTTTGGGGACAGGACCAACTATGGCTACACCTTC. Its protein product is CASSLFGDRTNYGYTF.

The sample holds a few counts of this clone. The CDR3: CASSVGTVKPMNTEAFF. For the CDR3, the DNA is TGTGCCAGCAGCGTTGGGACAGTTAAACCCATGAACACTGAAGCTTTCTTT. The chain carries TRBV5-5 and TRBJ1-1, with 7 bases identical to TRBD1. V was pared by 4 bases and J by 0 bases, with 12 bases of the junction left unmatched. The germline V gene encodes CDR1 SGHKS and CDR2 YYEKEE (reference sequence). This CDR3 region has 17 residues.

CDR3 amino acids: CASSGDRSYYGYTF. In nucleotides, the CDR3 is TGTGCCAGCAGCGGGGACAGGTCCTACTATGGCTACACCTTC. The J gene is TRBJ1-2, the V gene TRBV7-2; 8 bases line up with TRBD1. The CDR3 runs 14 residues. Germline CDR1 SGHTA, CDR2 FQGNSA. V trimming: 5 bases; J trimming: 3 bases; junction bases outside the gene matches: 5.

V gene TRBV10-3 combines with J gene TRBJ2-3; 10 nucleotides match TRBD2. Per the germline V gene, CDR1 is ENHRY and CDR2 is SYGVKD. The ends lost 6 bases at V and 4 bases at J; junction bases unmatched: 7. This CDR3 is built from 15 residues. This CDR3 is CAISPAGGPADTQYF. For the CDR3, the DNA is TGTGCCATCAGCCCAGCGGGAGGGCCAGCAGATACGCAGTATTTT.

The genes are TRBV6-5 and TRBJ1-1; D gene uncertain. CDR3 size: 14 residues. V was clipped by 2 bases and J by 5 bases, with 12 bases between them. The germline gives CDR1 MNHEY, CDR2 SVGAGI. DNA of the CDR3: TGTGCCAGCAGTTACAGTTCGGCGAGTACTGAAGCTTTCTTT. Protein: CASSYSSASTEAFF.

This clone was recorded once. Sequence at one end of the junction differs from germline and may be a read error. The chain is built from TRBV7-2 and TRBJ2-7, with D uncertain. The CDR3 is 12 amino acids. Germline CDR1 is SGHTA and CDR2 is FQGNSA. CDR3 region: CASSSTGSPFRF. CDR3 DNA: TGTGCCAGCAGCTCTACTGGTTCCCCGTTCCGCTTC.

J is TRBJ1-5 and V is TRBV28; TRBD1 agrees at 7 bases. Per the germline V gene, CDR1 is MDHEN and CDR2 is SYDVKM. The J segment lost 0 bases and the V segment lost 5 bases, leaving 10 bases of the junction unmatched. The CDR3 is 17 residues long. The CDR3 loop is CASSTGGRQGSNQPQHF. The CDR3 nucleotides read TGTGCCAGCAGTACCGGGGGCCGACAGGGTAGCAATCAGCCCCAGCATTTT.

The chain uses TRBV19 and TRBJ1-6; tentatively, D is TRBD1 (5 bases). The V gene lost 0 bases and the J gene lost 7 bases, with 10 bases spanning the gap. Germline CDR1 is LNHDA and CDR2 is SQIVND (reference sequence). The CDR3 loop spans 15 amino acids. The chain's CDR3 is CASSIDGGVNSPLHF. The CDR3 DNA reads TGTGCCAGTAGTATAGATGGGGGGGTGAATTCACCCCTCCACTTT.

This clone was found once. The rearrangement joins TRBV7-9 to TRBJ1-4, with 8 bases aligning to TRBD1. The germline V gene has CDR1 SEHNR and CDR2 FQNEAQ (reference sequence). This CDR3 has 16 residues. Losses at the gene ends were 0 bases for V and 7 bases for J; bases not matched to a gene: 7. This CDR3 reads CASSLAGQGQGEKLFF. The CDR3 bases are TGTGCCAGCAGCTTAGCAGGACAGGGCCAAGGTGAAAAACTGTTTTTT.

V usage is TRBV5-1 and J usage is TRBJ1-6; D remains unclear. This CDR3 contains 17 residues. Trimming stripped 0 bases from V and 0 bases from J, with 10 bases between. The germline CDR1 and CDR2 sequences are SGHRS and YFSETQ. The CDR3 DNA sequence: TGCGCCAGCAGCTTGGAGGCCCCGAGCTCCTATAATTCACCCCTCCACTTT. Protein: CASSLEAPSSYNSPLHF.

V is TRBV5-5 and J is TRBJ1-4; tentatively, D is TRBD1 (5 bases). V lost 1 base and J 4 bases, leaving 11 bases between the germline ends. This CDR3 contains 15 residues. Germline V CDR1 and CDR2: SGHKS, YYEKEE (reference sequence). The CDR3 reads CASSLIGALNEKLFF. The CDR3 region has the DNA TGTGCCAGCAGCTTGATCGGGGCCCTTAATGAAAAACTGTTTTTT.

This clone appeared a single time. The J gene is TRBJ1-5, the V gene TRBV6-5; perhaps TRBD1 as D (5 bases). Germline CDR1 and CDR2: MNHEY and SVGAGI. This CDR3 contains 14 residues. Trimming cost V 6 bases and J 0 bases, with 9 bases left between them. CDR3 amino acids: CASRQGYSNQPQHF. CDR3 DNA sequence: TGTGCCAGCAGGCAGGGCTATAGCAATCAGCCCCAGCATTTT.

The chain has TRBV7-8 and TRBJ1-2; D perhaps matches TRBD1 (6 bases). The CDR3 loop spans 17 amino acids. Trimming removed 5 bases at V and 1 base at J, with 20 bases between. Germline V gene lookup returns CDR1 SGHVS and CDR2 FQNEAQ. CDR3 residues: CASSRTTWTELNYGYTF. Written as DNA, the CDR3 is TGTGCCAGCAGCCGCACGACTTGGACAGAGCTTAACTATGGCTACACCTTC.

The genes are TRBV15 and TRBJ1-5; maybe TRBD1 (5 bases). This CDR3 is 15 amino acids long. The V end was cut by 0 bases, the J end by 5 bases, with 11 bases between. CDR1 LNHNV and CDR2 YYDKDF come from the germline V gene (reference sequence). The CDR3: CATSRDLGRDQPQHF. The CDR3 DNA is TGTGCCACCAGCAGAGATCTAGGCAGGGATCAGCCCCAGCATTTT.

The V call is TRBV28, the J call TRBJ2-7, with TRBD2 identical over 7 bases. With 6 bases clipped from V and 2 bases from J, the junction kept 10 bases outside the gene matches. The CDR3 spans 15 residues. Germline V gene lookup returns CDR1 MDHEN and CDR2 SYDVKM. The CDR3 here is CASSPLGGSPYEQYF. The DNA for the CDR3 is TGTGCCAGCAGCCCCCTCGGGGGGAGCCCCTACGAGCAGTACTTC.